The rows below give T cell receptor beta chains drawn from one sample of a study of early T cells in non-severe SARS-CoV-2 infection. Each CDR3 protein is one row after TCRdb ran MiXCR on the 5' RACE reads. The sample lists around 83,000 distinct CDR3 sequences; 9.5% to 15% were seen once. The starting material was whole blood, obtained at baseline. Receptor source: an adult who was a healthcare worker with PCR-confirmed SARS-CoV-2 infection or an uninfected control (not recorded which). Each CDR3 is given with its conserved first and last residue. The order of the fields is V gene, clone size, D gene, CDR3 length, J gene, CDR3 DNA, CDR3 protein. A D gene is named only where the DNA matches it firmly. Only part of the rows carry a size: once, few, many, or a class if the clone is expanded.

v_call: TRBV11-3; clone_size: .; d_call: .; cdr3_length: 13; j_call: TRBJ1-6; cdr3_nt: TGTGCCAGCAGCCTAGGACCCCCATCACCCCTCCACTTT; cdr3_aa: CASSLGPPSPLHF
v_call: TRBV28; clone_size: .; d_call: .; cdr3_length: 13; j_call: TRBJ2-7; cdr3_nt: TGTGCCAGCAGCTCTGATTTCACGAGAGAGCAGTACTTC; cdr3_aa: CASSSDFTREQYF
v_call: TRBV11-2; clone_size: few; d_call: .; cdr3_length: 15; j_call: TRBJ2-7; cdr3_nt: TGTGCCAGCAGCCCCGACTATTTCTCAACCTACGAGCAGTACTTC; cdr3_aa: CASSPDYFSTYEQYF
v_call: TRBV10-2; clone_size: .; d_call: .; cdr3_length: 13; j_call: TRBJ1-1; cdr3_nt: TGCGCCAGCAGTGAGTACCAGAACACTGAAGCTTTCTTT; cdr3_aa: CASSEYQNTEAFF
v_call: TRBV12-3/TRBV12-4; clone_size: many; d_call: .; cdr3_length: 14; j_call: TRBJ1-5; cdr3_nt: TGTGCCAGCAGTCCAGGACGGTACAATCAGCCCCAGCATTTT; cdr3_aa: CASSPGRYNQPQHF
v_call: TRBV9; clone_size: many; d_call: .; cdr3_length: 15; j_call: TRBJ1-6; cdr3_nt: TGTGCCAGCAGCGTAGAGGGAGAGGGACGCTCACCCCTCCACTTT; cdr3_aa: CASSVEGEGRSPLHF
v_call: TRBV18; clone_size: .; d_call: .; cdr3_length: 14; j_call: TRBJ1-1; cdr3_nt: TGTGCCAGCTCACCACCGGGATTGAACACTGAAGCTTTCTTT; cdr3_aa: CASSPPGLNTEAFF
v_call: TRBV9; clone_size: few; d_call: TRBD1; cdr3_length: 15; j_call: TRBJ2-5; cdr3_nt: TGTGCCAGCAGCGAGGGGACAGGGAGCGGAGAGACCCAGTACTTC; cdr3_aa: CASSEGTGSGETQYF
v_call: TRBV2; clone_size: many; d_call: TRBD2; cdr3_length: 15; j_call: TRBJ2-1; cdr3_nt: TGTGCCAGCAGTCCACTAGCGGTAATTCACAATGAGCAGTTCTTC; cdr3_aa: CASSPLAVIHNEQFF
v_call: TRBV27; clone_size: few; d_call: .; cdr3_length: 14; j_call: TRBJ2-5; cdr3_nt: TGTGCCAGCAGTTTCGGACGGGCACAAGAGACCCAGTACTTC; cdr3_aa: CASSFGRAQETQYF
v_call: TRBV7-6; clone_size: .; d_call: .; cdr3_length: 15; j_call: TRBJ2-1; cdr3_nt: TGTGCCAGCAGCAGCGCTTACAGCTCCTACAATGAGCAGTTCTTC; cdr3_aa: CASSSAYSSYNEQFF
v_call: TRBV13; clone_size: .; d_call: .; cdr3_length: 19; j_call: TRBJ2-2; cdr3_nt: TGTGCCAGCAGCTTAGAAAGGACCCAGTTGCGGGGGAACACCGGGGAGCTGTTTTTT; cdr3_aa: CASSLERTQLRGNTGELFF
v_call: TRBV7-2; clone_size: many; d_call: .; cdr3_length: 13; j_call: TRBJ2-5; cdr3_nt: TGTGCCAGCAGCCCCGACGAGGGAGGGACCCAGTACTTC; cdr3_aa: CASSPDEGGTQYF
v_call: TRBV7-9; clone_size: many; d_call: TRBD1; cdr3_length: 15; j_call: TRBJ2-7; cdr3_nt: TGTGCCAGCAGCCCGCGACAGGGGGCGTCGAACGAGCAGTACTTC; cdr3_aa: CASSPRQGASNEQYF